The 3 T cell receptor beta chains reported below all come from one sample, sequenced in a study of T cells in tuberculosis. Repertoires were generated with immunoSEQ multiplex PCR, while TCRdb's copy carries only in-frame clones and drops some. In the table there are 40,000 to 45,000 clones, over 90% of which are singletons. Sample: PBMCs. The receptors originated from a donor aged 10-29 years with latent tuberculosis or without tuberculosis infection.

The J gene is TRBJ2-1, the V gene TRBV11-2, with a tentative D call TRBD2 (6 bases). The V end was cut by 1 base, the J end by 5 bases, with 15 bases between. The CDR3 has 16 residues. The V gene's germline CDR1 is SGHAT and CDR2 FQNNGV. CDR3 residues: CASSLVRAGRNNEQFF. DNA for the CDR3: TGTGCCAGCAGCTTAGTTCGTGCGGGGAGAAACAATGAGCAGTTCTTC.

The chain combines TRBV25-1 with TRBJ1-4, with D perhaps TRBD1 (5 bases). The CDR3 loop spans 16 amino acids. V lost 6 bases and J 2 bases, leaving 16 bases between the germline ends. Germline assignment: CDR1 MGHDK and CDR2 SYGVNS. CDR3 in amino acids: CASSAGGGFTNEKLFF. CDR3 nucleotides: TGTGCCAGCAGCGCCGGGGGAGGTTTTACTAATGAAAAACTGTTTTTT.

The chain has TRBV4-1 and TRBJ1-6, with TRBD1 as a possible D gene (6 bases). The CDR3 is made up of 18 amino acids. Trimming removed 4 bases at V and 5 bases at J, with 21 bases between. Germline CDR1 and CDR2: MGHRA and YSYEKL. Written as DNA, the CDR3 is TGCGCCAGCAGCCGTCCAGGAATGGGTCAGGGGCATAATTCACCCCTCCACTTT. This codes for CASSRPGMGQGHNSPLHF.